This T cell receptor (beta chain) was profiled in a study of blood T cell repertoires in COVID-19. Study as a whole: Samples representing acute and convalescent COVID-19 were sourced from the United States, Italy and Spain. PBMCs, B-cell-depleted T cells, or T cells provided the cDNA or gDNA that made up the material.

The length of the CDR3 is 16 residues. The germline V and J ends were trimmed by 3 bases and 5 bases, with 16 bases remaining between them. Germline V lookup: CDR1 KGHSH, CDR2 LQKENI. As originally analysed: Estimation of nucleated cell counts relied on the amplification of reference gene primers. Produced via immunoSEQ multiplex PCR; TCRdb's table is partial and in-frame only. V and J calls and clone size are those listed in that table; D and trimming were worked out from the DNA. The sample holds under 350,000 clones, approximately 90% seen once. The V gene is TRBV18, the J gene TRBJ2-2; maybe TRBD2 (6 bases). The TCR sequence derives from a man aged 40-55 years with acute or convalescent COVID-19. Input material: peripheral blood. The CDR3 coding sequence is TGTGCCAGCTCACCGGGACTCAACCTGGGTACCGGGGAGCTGTTTTTT. This gives the protein CASSPGLNLGTGELFF.